This TCR beta chain was retrieved from a study of Graves' ophthalmopathy and Graves' hyperthyroidism (dated by TCRdb to 2016 to 2019). For the wider study: Hyperthyroidism was considered stable if no progression to ophthalmopathy occurred within 18 months of follow-up. An independent validation cohort was composed of 18 hyperthyroidism patients and about 17 patients who later progressed from hyperthyroidism to ophthalmopathy. In total, approximately 140 blood samples were TCR-sequenced: 40 to 45 ophthalmopathy, some 72 hyperthyroidism and some 17 hyperthyroidism-to-ophthalmopathy patients. The study used signatures of the TCR beta repertoire to tell Graves' ophthalmopathy apart from Graves' hyperthyroidism and to predict which patients would progress to ophthalmopathy. Following sample collection, hyperthyroidism patients were given methimazole at a starting dose of 30 mg daily, and ophthalmopathy patients were given high-dose intravenous methylprednisolone. In over 5 hyperthyroidism patients, the T-cell repertoires found in thyroid tissue were compared with those found in blood. To explore V-J signatures distinguishing ophthalmopathy from hyperthyroidism, a discovery set of about a hundred patients (more than 40 ophthalmopathy, some 55 stable hyperthyroidism) was enrolled.

For repertoire sequencing, the TCR beta CDR3 regions were amplified from RNA transcripts. The first round of RT-PCR was done with HTBI primers and the Qiagen OneStep RT-PCR kit, and was followed by a second round of multiplex PCR, then size selection and purification. Libraries were sequenced paired-end with 100 bp reads on an Illumina HiSeq2000. In the source study's methods: Reads were processed with SOAPnuke, discarding reads with adapters, uncalled bases, mean Phred below 15, or no exact constant-primer or identifier match. COPE v1.2.5 was used to merge the high-quality paired reads. Unique nucleotide sequences were defined as clonotypes and aligned to IMGT TRB V, D and J references using MiTCR v1.1. Analysis was restricted to V-J combinations with a frequency above 0.0001, which covered about 99% of repertoires. For each V-J combination, a TCR clonal expansion and chaos score was defined as F50 clonal expansion divided by the chaos observed in the TCRdist matrix. Welch's t-statistics and random forest were used to reduce features to about a dozen V-J combinations, which were fed into a naive Bayes classifier. The Morisita-Horn index was used to measure how similar the thyroid and blood repertoires were. Starting from the raw public reads, TCRdb applied fastp trimming at Q25, assembled clones with MiXCR and retained in-frame beta chains. For every CDR3 protein sequence, its rows merge into one entry that carries the most common genes and DNA. The V and J calls follow TCRdb's processing rather than the paper's. The sample includes about 500,000 distinct CDR3 sequences, with approximately 35% observed a single time. Of the sample, about 4% falls within the top ten clones.

From the germline V gene, CDR1 is SGDLS and CDR2 is YYNGEE. Relative to germline, V is missing 3 bases and J is missing 5 bases, with 7 bases of the junction outside any gene match. Its CDR3 holds 16 amino acids, cysteine through phenylalanine. The only DNA kept is the CDR3, 48 bases in frame from the first base. With respect to this clonotype: The specificity of this receptor is unknown. Per-base quality was not reported, and no clone a single base away is much larger than it.

The hyperthyroidism patients were 18 to 65 years old and newly diagnosed, with a disease duration of less than 2 months. Patients with other autoimmune diseases, uncontrolled infections, pregnancy or lactation were excluded. Clinical symptoms, serum thyroxine, TRAb, thyroid ultrasound and orbital computed tomography formed the basis of the diagnosis. Total RNA was extracted using Trizol reagent, and RNA quality was checked on an Agilent 2100 Bioanalyzer. Points the paper makes about the study in general: Among expanded thyroid clonotypes with frequency above 0.001, most also showed up in blood, which suggests that blood repertoires may reflect the thyroid immune response. In cross-validation, the 13-signature model distinguished ophthalmopathy from stable hyperthyroidism with roughly 90% sensitivity and around 81% specificity, and in the test set the corresponding values were around 80% and 75%. In validation, the model predicted ophthalmopathy progression with nearly 71% sensitivity and less than 80% specificity; roughly eleven predicted patients were CT-confirmed with GO in a median of around 6 months. No statistical method was used to set the sample size in advance, and the investigators knew which group each participant was assigned to.

The sequenced sample was peripheral blood or thyroid tissue (not recorded which). The clonotype was recovered from an adult man with Graves' hyperthyroidism. The rearranged segments are TRBV9 and TRBJ2-2, with 10 bases in between that match TRBD2. The DNA is TGTGCCAGCAGCGGGGGGAGGACTAGCGGAACCGGGGAGCTGTTTTTT. Its coded protein is CASSGGRTSGTGELFF.